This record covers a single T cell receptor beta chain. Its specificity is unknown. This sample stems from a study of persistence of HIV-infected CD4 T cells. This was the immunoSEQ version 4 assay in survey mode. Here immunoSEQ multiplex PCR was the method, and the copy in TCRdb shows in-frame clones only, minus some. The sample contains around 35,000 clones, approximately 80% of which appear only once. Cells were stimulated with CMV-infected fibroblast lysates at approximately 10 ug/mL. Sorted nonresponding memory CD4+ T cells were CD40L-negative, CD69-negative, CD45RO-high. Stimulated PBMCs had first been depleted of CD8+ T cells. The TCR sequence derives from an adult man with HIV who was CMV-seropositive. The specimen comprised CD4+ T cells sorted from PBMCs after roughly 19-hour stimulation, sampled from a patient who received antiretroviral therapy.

CDR3 region: CASSVGASGGQQYF. In DNA, the CDR3 is TGTGCCAGCAGCGTAGGGGCTAGCGGGGGACAGCAGTACTTC. The gene calls are TRBV9 and TRBJ2-7, with 10 bases that match TRBD2. The CDR3 contains 14 residues. The germline V gene encodes CDR1 SGDLS and CDR2 YYNGEE. V lost 0 bases, J lost 8 bases, and 5 bases stayed unmatched. The entire variable domain, with the rest obtained from reference TRBV9 and TRBJ2-7, is as follows: DSGVTQTPKHLITATGQRVTLRCSPRSGDLSVYWYQQSLDQGLQFLIQYYNGEERAKGNILERFSAQQFPDLHSELNLSSLELGDSALYFCASSVGASGGQQYFGPGTRLTVT.